These 10 T cell receptor beta chains were sequenced from one sample in a study of blood T cell repertoires in COVID-19. Repertoires were generated with immunoSEQ multiplex PCR, while TCRdb's copy carries only in-frame clones and drops some. The sample records 140,000 or so clones, roughly 80% being singletons. Sequencing input: peripheral blood. These receptors were obtained from a human donor in a cohort sampled during active COVID-19.

V and J are TRBV9 and TRBJ2-1; 8 bases line up with TRBD2. CDR3 length equals 14 residues. V dropped 4 bases and J dropped 2; count of bases not matched to a gene: 2. CDR1 and CDR2 (germline): SGDLS, YYNGEE. CDR3 bases: TGTGCCAGCAGCCGGGGGGGACCCTACAATGAGCAGTTCTTC. Amino acid sequence: CASSRGGPYNEQFF.

The chain uses TRBV19 and TRBJ1-5, with 8 bases fitting TRBD1. Germline V gene lookup returns CDR1 LNHDA and CDR2 SQIVND (reference sequence). V dropped 2 bases and J dropped 3; count of bases not matched to a gene: 12. This CDR3 spans 18 amino acids. The CDR3 coding sequence is TGTGCCAGTAGTATACCCTCAGGGGGCGTAGGGAACAATCAGCCCCAGCATTTT. It is translated as CASSIPSGGVGNNQPQHF.

This chain uses TRBV27 with TRBJ2-3; 7 bases are shared with TRBD1. Trimming at V came to 0 bases and at J to 0 bases, leaving 0 bases not matched to a gene. This CDR3 region has 15 residues. The germline V gene has CDR1 MNHEY and CDR2 SMNVEV (reference sequence). The CDR3 DNA reads TGTGCCAGCAGTTTATCGGGACAGAGCACAGATACGCAGTATTTT. This gives the protein CASSLSGQSTDTQYF.

This clone was counted a single time. CDR3 region: CATSPRRGTNEKLFF. The CDR3 DNA reads as TGTGCCACCAGCCCCCGTCGGGGAACTAATGAAAAACTGTTTTTT. This sequence joins TRBV15 and TRBJ1-4; D gene unclear. The CDR3 spans 15 residues. V shed 5 bases and J shed 1 base, with 11 bases lying between them. Germline CDR1 is LNHNV and CDR2 is YYDKDF (reference sequence).

The rearrangement uses TRBV2 and TRBJ2-1; D remains ambiguous. V gave up 2 bases and J gave up 5 bases, with 10 bases separating them. Germline CDR1 reads SNHLY; CDR2 reads FYNNEI. The CDR3 is 14 residues long. The CDR3 region has the DNA TGTGCCAGCAGTGAATACCGGAGCGACAATGAGCAGTTCTTC. Protein: CASSEYRSDNEQFF.

This chain links TRBV5-1 with TRBJ1-6; 9 bases align to TRBD1. The CDR3 consists of 15 residues. V lost 4 bases to trimming and J lost 10 bases; unmatched junction nucleotides: 9. The germline CDR1 and CDR2 sequences are SGHRS and YFSETQ. The CDR3 spells CASSLQGAQGSPLHF. The CDR3 DNA reads TGCGCCAGCAGCCTACAGGGGGCGCAGGGGTCACCCCTCCACTTT. Complete variable domain (other parts from reference TRBV5-1 and TRBJ1-6): KAGVTQTPRYLIKTRGQQVTLSCSPISGHRSVSWYQQTPGQGLQFLFEYFSETQRNKGNFPGRFSGRQFSNSRSEMNVSTLELGDSALYLCASSLQGAQGSPLHFGNGTRLTVT.

As for this clone: Other DNA sequences within the sample encode an identical CDR3. The J gene is TRBJ2-3, the V gene TRBV10-3; tentatively, D is TRBD1 (6 bases). The ends were cut back, 6 bases at V and 2 bases at J, with 12 bases in the middle. From germline, CDR1 is ENHRY and CDR2 SYGVKD. This CDR3 contains 14 residues. CDR3 nucleotide sequence: TGTGCCATCAGCCCGGGACAAGACACAGATACGCAGTATTTT. Amino acid sequence: CAISPGQDTDTQYF.

The chain is built from TRBV9 and TRBJ2-3, with D unresolved. From germline, CDR1 is SGDLS and CDR2 YYNGEE. This CDR3 has 13 residues. V lost 0 bases and J lost 4, with 6 bases in between. CDR3 in DNA: TGTGCCAGCAGCGTAGGGAGTCCAGATACGCAGTATTTT. It is translated as CASSVGSPDTQYF.

This clone has more than one count but fewer than ten. The V and J genes are TRBV2 and TRBJ1-3; no definite D call. Trimming stripped 9 bases from V and 3 bases from J, with 15 bases between. The CDR3 has 14 residues. The germline gives CDR1 SNHLY, CDR2 FYNNEI. CDR3 sequence: CASKVATGGNTIYF. The CDR3 DNA is TGTGCCAGTAAGGTCGCGACTGGTGGAAACACCATATATTTT.

V gene TRBV29-1 combines with J gene TRBJ2-2, with 7 bases fitting TRBD1. The J segment lost 4 bases and the V segment lost 3 bases, leaving 5 bases of the junction unmatched. CDR1 and CDR2 from the germline V gene are SQVTM and ANQGSEA. This CDR3 is built from 14 residues. Written as DNA, the CDR3 is TGCAGCGTTGAGACAGGGCAAGGCACCGGGGAGCTGTTTTTT. Translated: CSVETGQGTGELFF.